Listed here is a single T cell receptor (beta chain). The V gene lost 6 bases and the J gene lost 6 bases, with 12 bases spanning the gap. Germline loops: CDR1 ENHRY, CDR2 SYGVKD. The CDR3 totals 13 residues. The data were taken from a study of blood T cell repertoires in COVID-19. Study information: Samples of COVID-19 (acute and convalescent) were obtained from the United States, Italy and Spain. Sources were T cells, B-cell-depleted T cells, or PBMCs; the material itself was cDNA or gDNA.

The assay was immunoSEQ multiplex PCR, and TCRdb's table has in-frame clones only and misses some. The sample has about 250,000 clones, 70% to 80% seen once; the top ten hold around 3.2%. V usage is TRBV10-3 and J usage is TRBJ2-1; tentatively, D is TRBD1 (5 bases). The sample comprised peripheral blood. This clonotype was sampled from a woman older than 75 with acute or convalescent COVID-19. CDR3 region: CAIRDRQFNEQFF. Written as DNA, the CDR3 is TGTGCCATCAGGGACCGACAGTTCAATGAGCAGTTCTTC.